The clone carrying this T cell receptor (beta chain) was counted a single time. As yet, its antigen is unknown. PBMCs were isolated at a quantity of at least 6.5 million per sample. This sample was included in a study of blood T cells in healthy people across ages. A second PCR of 7 to 11 cycles used a sample-barcoded 5' primer and a J-beta primer mix. TCRdb analysed the 5' RACE reads with MiXCR anew, one entry per CDR3 protein. The sample carries 1.2 million to 1.5 million distinct CDR3 sequences, around two fifths recorded once. Overall study findings and caveats: Long-lived donors carried more naive CD4+ cells and greater diversity than aged donors.

With 7 bases clipped from V and 5 bases from J, the junction kept 8 bases outside the gene matches. Germline CDR1 and CDR2: MNHNS and SASEGT. CDR3 length: 14 amino acids. The gene calls are TRBV6-1 and TRBJ2-1; 7 bases map to TRBD2. This TCR was recovered from a woman between 18 and 29 years old in good health. The sequenced sample was blood. In DNA form, the CDR3 reads TGTGCCAGCACCGGGACTAAGGGAAACAATGAGCAGTTCTTC. This gives the protein CASTGTKGNNEQFF.